Each of the 10 T cell receptor beta chains below was sequenced from the same sample in a study of blood T cell repertoires in COVID-19. Data came from immunoSEQ multiplex PCR; TCRdb stores just in-frame clones and leaves some out. The sample consists of over 25,000 clones, around 90% of them appearing once. Sequencing was carried out using peripheral blood. These receptors all stem from a woman aged 55 to 70 with active COVID-19.

The chain carries TRBV20-1 and TRBJ1-1, with D possibly TRBD1 on 6 matching bases. Trimming pared 6 bases from V and 9 bases from J, leaving 17 bases between. The CDR3 loop spans 12 amino acids. The germline V gene encodes CDR1 DFQATT and CDR2 SNEGSKA (reference sequence). The CDR3 region is CSASPGGRQAFF. The CDR3 DNA reads TGCAGTGCAAGTCCGGGGGGCAGACAAGCTTTCTTT.

V and J are TRBV6-6 and TRBJ2-1; 10 bases match TRBD1. J gave up 6 bases and V 6 bases, and 8 bases lay outside the gene matches. From germline, CDR1 is MNHNY and CDR2 SVGAGI (reference sequence). CDR3 length: 15 residues. The CDR3 DNA reads as TGTGCCAGCAGAGGAAGGGACAGGGGCACCAATGAGCAGTTCTTC. Residues: CASRGRDRGTNEQFF.

The V gene is TRBV9, the J gene TRBJ1-2; a weak D match, TRBD1 (5 bases). Germline-derived CDR1 and CDR2 are SGDLS and YYNGEE. V lost 0 bases to trimming and J lost 4 bases, with 10 bases between them. The CDR3 runs 14 residues. The CDR3 nucleotides read TGTGCCAGCAGCGTAGACACAGGCTCCTATGGCTACACCTTC. Translation gives CASSVDTGSYGYTF.

The chain employs TRBV4-1 and TRBJ2-1; 14 bases are a match to TRBD2. After removal of 8 bases from V and 8 bases from J, the junction contained 8 bases not matched to a gene. The V gene's germline CDR1 is MGHRA and CDR2 YSYEKL. This CDR3 comprises 15 residues. The CDR3 coding sequence is TGCGCCAGCTACGGGACTAGCGGGAGTGGGGATGAGCAGTTCTTC. This sequence encodes CASYGTSGSGDEQFF.

CDR3: CASSEVQGARDTQYF. CDR3 coding DNA: TGTGCCAGCAGTGAAGTCCAGGGGGCGAGAGATACGCAGTATTTT. The chain joins TRBV2 to TRBJ2-3; 8 bases map to TRBD1. The CDR3 has 15 residues. V shed 1 base, J shed 5 bases, and the junction held 5 bases outside the gene matches. The germline gives CDR1 SNHLY, CDR2 FYNNEI.

J is TRBJ2-7 and V is TRBV27; TRBD1 is a possible D gene (6 bases). Germline CDR1 reads MNHEY; CDR2 reads SMNVEV (reference sequence). The CDR3 consists of 15 residues. Trimming took 3 bases from V and 4 from J, leaving 16 bases between them. CDR3 loop: CASSLDGEGVYEQYF. The CDR3 DNA is TGTGCCAGCAGTTTGGATGGAGAGGGGGTTTACGAGCAGTACTTC.

This chain connects TRBV30 to TRBJ1-1; D is unclear. The V end lost 0 bases, the J end lost 6 bases, and 11 bases lay between the germline ends. The CDR3 is 13 residues long. The germline gives CDR1 GTSNPN, CDR2 SVGIG (reference sequence). Here the CDR3 reads CAWSVTGLAEAFF. CDR3 sequence (DNA): TGTGCCTGGAGTGTAACGGGGTTGGCTGAAGCTTTCTTT.

V and J are TRBV9 and TRBJ2-1; D is unresolved. V lost 3 bases and J 3 bases, leaving 16 bases between the germline ends. This CDR3 is 16 amino acids long. CDR1 and CDR2 (germline): SGDLS, YYNGEE. The CDR3 bases are TGTGCCAGCAGCGCGCCGCTAGAGTCGGGCTACAATGAGCAGTTCTTC. Amino acids: CASSAPLESGYNEQFF.

The J gene is TRBJ1-3, the V gene TRBV10-1; D ambiguous. The V gene lost 0 bases and the J gene lost 3 bases, with 6 bases spanning the gap. Germline lookup yields CDR1 WNHNN and CDR2 SYGVQD (reference sequence). CDR3 size: 14 residues. The CDR3 loop is CASSESGFGNTIYF. CDR3 DNA: TGCGCCAGCAGTGAGTCCGGGTTTGGAAACACCATATATTTT.

This chain uses TRBV5-1 with TRBJ1-6; D is ambiguous. CDR3 length: 15 amino acids. Germline CDR1 reads SGHRS; CDR2 reads YFSETQ. The V gene lost 0 bases and the J gene lost 4 bases, with 8 bases spanning the gap. The CDR3 sequence: CASSLDPRYNSPLHF. In DNA, the CDR3 is TGCGCCAGCAGCTTGGACCCCCGGTATAATTCACCCCTCCACTTT.